This record looks at one T cell receptor (beta chain) sequence and its context. Its specificity is not known. This sample was taken from a study of OX40 agonist ivuxolimab in advanced cancers. The wider study: Ivuxolimab is a fully human IgG2 antibody that activates OX40 (CD134).

Clones were read by immunoSEQ multiplex PCR, and TCRdb kept only the in-frame ones, dropping some. The sample records some 73,000 clones, 85% to 90% being singletons. Overall study results and limits: At doses 0.1 to 3.0 mg/kg, CD4+ and CD8+ clones expanded. On average, CD8+ T cells showed a greater number of expanded clones than CD4+. In the expanded peripheral T cells, antigen specificity was never determined.

The CDR3 contains 15 residues. The trim removed 7 bases at V and 4 bases at J, leaving 6 bases unmatched. In germline, CDR1 is SNHLY, CDR2 FYNNEI. The TCR comes from an adult with an advanced solid tumor such as melanoma, head and neck, liver or kidney cancer. This specimen consisted of CD4+ or CD8+ T cells sorted from blood, obtained in a trial of the OX40 agonist ivuxolimab. V and J are TRBV2 and TRBJ2-1; 11 bases are a match to TRBD2. This CDR3 is CASTTRLAGYNEQFF. CDR3 coding DNA: TGTGCCAGCACAACCCGACTAGCGGGGTACAATGAGCAGTTCTTC. Full variable domain (outside the CDR3, taken from reference TRBV2 and TRBJ2-1): EPEVTQTPSHQVTQMGQEVILRCVPISNHLYFYWYRQILGQKVEFLVSFYNNEISEKSEIFDDQFSVERPDGSNFTLKIRSTKLEDSAMYFCASTTRLAGYNEQFFGPGTRLTVL.